This TCR beta chain was identified in a study of cytomegalovirus exposure and HLA in healthy donors. Study at large: The same platform was used for the 90 to 150 validation repertoires as for the 666 first-cohort repertoires, as reported in a later analysis.

The germline gives CDR1 SSHAT, CDR2 FNYEAQ (reference sequence). The CDR3 has 14 amino acids. As for this clone: Its antigen is unidentified. A junction boundary mismatches the germline segment, possibly from a read error.

Study observations and caveats: Among the CMV-associated chains, a few were confirmed in vitro as specific for CMV antigens. There were some public TCRs occurring in many donors, but most TCR sequences were rare. The study listed approximately 160 cytomegalovirus-associated TCR beta chains.

The protocol was immunoSEQ multiplex PCR, while the TCRdb copy is restricted to in-frame clones and leaves out a portion. The repertoire holds 65,000 to 80,000 clones, with roughly 94% as singletons. The chain recombines TRBV7-7 with TRBJ2-1, with a tentative D call TRBD1 (6 bases). This TCR was recovered from a woman aged 18-29 years in good health and CMV-seronegative. The specimen sequenced was PBMCs. CDR3 coding DNA: TGTGCTAGCAGCTTAAGATTAGGGGGCAATGAGCAGTTCTTC. This encodes CASSLRLGGNEQFF.